A selection of T cell receptor beta chains follows, all from one sample in a study of neurological immune-mediated disorders. TCRdb reanalysed the 5' RACE reads using MiXCR and keeps one entry per CDR3 protein. This sample has about 38,000 distinct CDR3 sequences, with roughly 11% found just once. Sequencing used PBMCs. The receptors originated from a man aged 55 to 70 with HTLV-1-associated myelopathy (HAM/TSP). Both conserved end residues are part of each CDR3. D genes are given only for firm matches. Size is stated for part of the rows, as once, few or many counts, or as a class when the clone is expanded.

v_gene: TRBV12-3/TRBV12-4
abundance: many
d_gene: TRBD2
j_gene: TRBJ2-7
CDR3nt: TGTGCCAGCAGTCTTCAACTAGCGTGGTACGAGCAGTACTTC
CDR3aa: CASSLQLAWYEQYF

v_gene: TRBV11-2
abundance: many
d_gene: .
j_gene: TRBJ2-2
CDR3nt: TGTGCCAGCAGCTTAATACAGTGGGGCGGGGAGCTGTTTTTT
CDR3aa: CASSLIQWGGELFF

v_gene: TRBV29-1
abundance: many
d_gene: .
j_gene: TRBJ1-2
CDR3nt: TGCAGCGTTGACGTGGGATATGGCTACACCTTC
CDR3aa: CSVDVGYGYTF

v_gene: TRBV5-1
abundance: many
d_gene: .
j_gene: TRBJ1-6
CDR3nt: TGCGCCAGCAGCTTGGCTGGAGGGGATCAGGGATCACCCCTCCACTTT
CDR3aa: CASSLAGGDQGSPLHF

v_gene: TRBV20-1
abundance: many
d_gene: .
j_gene: TRBJ2-7
CDR3nt: TGCAGTGCTAGAGATCTGGGTCGCGGGGGCTATTACGAGCAGTACTTC
CDR3aa: CSARDLGRGGYYEQYF

v_gene: TRBV6-5
abundance: medium-sized
d_gene: .
j_gene: TRBJ2-1
CDR3nt: TGTGCCAGCAGTTACTCGCGGGCGGGGAACTCCTACAATGAGCAGTTCTTC
CDR3aa: CASSYSRAGNSYNEQFF

v_gene: TRBV2
abundance: many
d_gene: .
j_gene: TRBJ2-1
CDR3nt: TGTGCCAGCAGTGTAACGTTTGAGCAGTTCTTC
CDR3aa: CASSVTFEQFF

v_gene: TRBV27
abundance: many
d_gene: .
j_gene: TRBJ1-1
CDR3nt: TGTGCCAGCAGTTTGGCGGCGAACACTGAAGCTTTCTTT
CDR3aa: CASSLAANTEAFF

v_gene: TRBV3-1
abundance: many
d_gene: .
j_gene: TRBJ1-4
CDR3nt: TGTGCCAGCAGCCCCTCCGTTAAAAATGAAAAACTGTTTTTT
CDR3aa: CASSPSVKNEKLFF

v_gene: TRBV7-9
abundance: .
d_gene: .
j_gene: TRBJ1-4
CDR3nt: TGTGCCAGCAGTCCAGGGGCAACTAATGAAAAACTGTTTTTT
CDR3aa: CASSPGATNEKLFF

v_gene: TRBV3-1
abundance: many
d_gene: .
j_gene: TRBJ2-2
CDR3nt: TGTGCCAGCAGCCAAGATAGGGCCAGGGCGAACACCGGGGAGCTGTTTTTT
CDR3aa: CASSQDRARANTGELFF

v_gene: TRBV5-1
abundance: many
d_gene: .
j_gene: TRBJ2-3
CDR3nt: TGCGCCAGCAGCAGAGAACGGTCCACAGATACGCAGTATTTT
CDR3aa: CASSRERSTDTQYF

v_gene: TRBV6-2/TRBV6-3
abundance: .
d_gene: .
j_gene: TRBJ1-2
CDR3nt: TGTGCCAGTAGAACCCTACAGGGAGGGGACTATGGCTACACCTTC
CDR3aa: CASRTLQGGDYGYTF

v_gene: TRBV6-1
abundance: few
d_gene: .
j_gene: TRBJ2-1
CDR3nt: TGTGCCAGCAGTGAACAAAGACTACGAGATGAGCAGTTCTTC
CDR3aa: CASSEQRLRDEQFF

v_gene: TRBV7-9
abundance: many
d_gene: .
j_gene: TRBJ1-1
CDR3nt: TGTGCCAGCAGCTTAGGAGTTGAAGCTTTCTTT
CDR3aa: CASSLGVEAFF

v_gene: TRBV7-3
abundance: many
d_gene: .
j_gene: TRBJ1-2
CDR3nt: TGTGCCAACGGCGCGAGGGGCCCGGACGACTATGGCTACACCTTC
CDR3aa: CANGARGPDDYGYTF

v_gene: TRBV12-3/TRBV12-4
abundance: many
d_gene: .
j_gene: TRBJ2-2
CDR3nt: TGTGCCAGCAGTCCCGACAGCGGGGAGCTGTTTTTT
CDR3aa: CASSPDSGELFF

v_gene: TRBV5-1
abundance: many
d_gene: .
j_gene: TRBJ1-4
CDR3nt: TGCGCCAGCAGCTTGGACCCGGGCGCTTACGAAAAACTGTTTTTT
CDR3aa: CASSLDPGAYEKLFF

v_gene: TRBV20-1
abundance: many
d_gene: TRBD2
j_gene: TRBJ2-1
CDR3nt: TGCAGTGCTAGCCCGACTAGCGGGAGTTACAATGAGCAGTTCTTC
CDR3aa: CSASPTSGSYNEQFF

v_gene: TRBV20-1
abundance: medium-sized
d_gene: .
j_gene: TRBJ1-1
CDR3nt: TGCAGTGCTAGAGAGTTCGGACACCTGAACACTGAAGCTTTCTTT
CDR3aa: CSAREFGHLNTEAFF

v_gene: TRBV29-1
abundance: many
d_gene: TRBD1
j_gene: TRBJ2-7
CDR3nt: TGCAGCGTTGGTCCGGGACAGGGGAAAAACGAGCAGTACTTC
CDR3aa: CSVGPGQGKNEQYF

v_gene: TRBV24-1
abundance: medium-sized
d_gene: .
j_gene: TRBJ2-3
CDR3nt: TGTGCCACCAGTGATTTGCATGGTCATACGCAGTATTTT
CDR3aa: CATSDLHGHTQYF

v_gene: TRBV27
abundance: many
d_gene: .
j_gene: TRBJ2-2
CDR3nt: TGTGCCAGCCGCCCTGCCGGGGAGTACACCGGGGAGCTGTTTTTT
CDR3aa: CASRPAGEYTGELFF

v_gene: TRBV18
abundance: many
d_gene: TRBD2
j_gene: TRBJ2-3
CDR3nt: TGTGCCAGCTCACCAGGGACTAGCGGGAGCTCCGCAGATACGCAGTATTTT
CDR3aa: CASSPGTSGSSADTQYF

v_gene: TRBV20-1
abundance: many
d_gene: .
j_gene: TRBJ2-7
CDR3nt: TGCAGTGCCCCCCGACAGGAGGGGACCTACGAGCAGTACTTC
CDR3aa: CSAPRQEGTYEQYF

v_gene: TRBV9
abundance: many
d_gene: TRBD1
j_gene: TRBJ1-2
CDR3nt: TGTGCCAGCAGCGTAGCCGACAGGGACTATGGCTACACCTTC
CDR3aa: CASSVADRDYGYTF

v_gene: TRBV5-1
abundance: many
d_gene: TRBD2
j_gene: TRBJ2-5
CDR3nt: TGCGCCAGCAGCTTGTCGGGAGGAGAGACCCAGTACTTC
CDR3aa: CASSLSGGETQYF

v_gene: TRBV29-1
abundance: many
d_gene: .
j_gene: TRBJ1-1
CDR3nt: TGCAGCGTTGTTCAGGGCCCTGTGAACACTGAAGCTTTCTTT
CDR3aa: CSVVQGPVNTEAFF

v_gene: TRBV12-3/TRBV12-4
abundance: .
d_gene: .
j_gene: TRBJ2-1
CDR3nt: TGTGCCAGCAGTTTTAGGCAGCAGTGCTCCTACAATGAGCAGTTCTTC
CDR3aa: CASSFRQQCSYNEQFF

v_gene: TRBV14
abundance: many
d_gene: .
j_gene: TRBJ2-2
CDR3nt: TGTGCCAGCAGACGGCAGAACACCGGGGAGCTGTTTTTT
CDR3aa: CASRRQNTGELFF

v_gene: TRBV11-3
abundance: .
d_gene: .
j_gene: TRBJ2-7
CDR3nt: TGTGCCAGCAGCTTATCCCGGCAGACCTACGAGCAGTACTTC
CDR3aa: CASSLSRQTYEQYF

v_gene: TRBV20-1
abundance: many
d_gene: .
j_gene: TRBJ2-3
CDR3nt: TGCAGTGCTGGACCGTTTACTAGCACAGATACGCAGTATTTT
CDR3aa: CSAGPFTSTDTQYF

v_gene: TRBV12-3/TRBV12-4
abundance: .
d_gene: .
j_gene: TRBJ1-2
CDR3nt: TGTGCCAGCAGTTTGGCGGTACACTATGGCTACACCTTC
CDR3aa: CASSLAVHYGYTF

v_gene: TRBV12-3/TRBV12-4
abundance: many
d_gene: .
j_gene: TRBJ1-1
CDR3nt: TGTGCCAGCAGTTTCTCCCAGACCAAAAATGAAGCTTTCTTT
CDR3aa: CASSFSQTKNEAFF

v_gene: TRBV20-1
abundance: many
d_gene: TRBD2
j_gene: TRBJ2-7
CDR3nt: TGCAGTGCTAATAGCGGGGGGGAGGCGGGGGAGCAGTACTTC
CDR3aa: CSANSGGEAGEQYF

v_gene: TRBV5-1
abundance: many
d_gene: .
j_gene: TRBJ1-1
CDR3nt: TGCGCCAGCAGCTTGTATTTGAACACTGAAGCTTTCTTT
CDR3aa: CASSLYLNTEAFF

v_gene: TRBV6-1
abundance: many
d_gene: TRBD2
j_gene: TRBJ2-2
CDR3nt: TGTGCCAGCAGTGAAGCGAGCCAGGGAGGGACCGGGGAGCTGTTTTTT
CDR3aa: CASSEASQGGTGELFF

v_gene: TRBV27
abundance: many
d_gene: .
j_gene: TRBJ1-1
CDR3nt: TGTGCCAGCAGCCCCAGGGAGGGGCGGGCTTTCTTT
CDR3aa: CASSPREGRAFF

v_gene: TRBV29-1
abundance: many
d_gene: .
j_gene: TRBJ2-2
CDR3nt: TGCAGCGTTGACGGCGGGGACACCGGGGAGCTGTTTTTT
CDR3aa: CSVDGGDTGELFF

v_gene: TRBV6-1
abundance: many
d_gene: TRBD2
j_gene: TRBJ2-7
CDR3nt: TGTGCCAGCAGTGAAGCGCTACTAGCGGGCTCCTACGAGCAGTACTTC
CDR3aa: CASSEALLAGSYEQYF

v_gene: TRBV20-1
abundance: many
d_gene: .
j_gene: TRBJ2-1
CDR3nt: TGCAGTGCAGGTGGGGTTGGGACAGGGAGACTACTAGCGGCCAGTATCACCTACAATGAGCAGTTCTTC
CDR3aa: CSAGGVGTGRLLAASITYNEQFF

v_gene: TRBV5-1
abundance: many
d_gene: .
j_gene: TRBJ1-5
CDR3nt: TGCGCCAGCAGCTTAGAGGGCTCGAATCAGCCCCAGCATTTT
CDR3aa: CASSLEGSNQPQHF

v_gene: TRBV5-1
abundance: many
d_gene: .
j_gene: TRBJ2-2
CDR3nt: TGCGCCAGCAGAGCGGGCGCGGAGAGCATGAGGGAGCTGTTTTTT
CDR3aa: CASRAGAESMRELFF

v_gene: TRBV7-9
abundance: .
d_gene: .
j_gene: TRBJ2-5
CDR3nt: TGTGCCAGCAGCCCCAGGTCTGACCAAGAGACCAAGTACTTC
CDR3aa: CASSPRSDQETKYF

v_gene: TRBV10-3
abundance: many
d_gene: .
j_gene: TRBJ2-2
CDR3nt: TGTGCCATCGGGAGAGCTGAGCTGTTTTTT
CDR3aa: CAIGRAELFF

v_gene: TRBV20-1
abundance: .
d_gene: .
j_gene: TRBJ2-1
CDR3nt: TGCAGTTTCCTAGCGCGACCGGGCTACAATGAGCAGTTCTTC
CDR3aa: CSFLARPGYNEQFF

v_gene: TRBV20-1
abundance: many
d_gene: .
j_gene: TRBJ2-7
CDR3nt: TGCAGTGCTAGAGATTCTTTCCGACGGTCAAACTTCTCCTACGAGCAGTACTTC
CDR3aa: CSARDSFRRSNFSYEQYF

v_gene: TRBV20-1
abundance: many
d_gene: .
j_gene: TRBJ2-7
CDR3nt: TGCAGTGCTAGAGATTTGCGGAGCTACGAGCAGTACTTC
CDR3aa: CSARDLRSYEQYF